Below are 30 T cell receptor beta chains sequenced from a single sample in a study of blood T cell repertoires in COVID-19. Only in-frame clones appear in the TCRdb table, and some are missing; sequencing was by immunoSEQ multiplex PCR. The profile covers about 140,000 clones, with about 86% appearing a single time and roughly 7.3% taken by the ten largest. Sample: peripheral blood. The receptors derive from a human donor in a cohort sampled during active COVID-19.

V and J are TRBV24-1 and TRBJ2-2; 8 positions match TRBD2. Germline values: CDR1 KGHDR, CDR2 SFDVKD. With V trimmed by 4 bases and J by 1 base, 4 bases remained unmatched. The CDR3 is 16 residues long. The CDR3 bases are TGTGCCACCAGTGACCTCCTAGCGGGGAACACCGGGGAGCTGTTTTTT. Amino acids: CATSDLLAGNTGELFF.

This sequence joins TRBV9 and TRBJ1-2; D is undetermined. Germline V lookup: CDR1 SGDLS, CDR2 YYNGEE. V was pared by 1 base and J by 4 bases, with 11 bases between. There are 14 residues in the CDR3. The CDR3 reads CASSVQERGYGYTF. The CDR3 nucleotides read TGTGCCAGCAGCGTACAGGAACGGGGCTATGGCTACACCTTC. The full variable domain, completed using reference TRBV9 and TRBJ1-2, is DSGVTQTPKHLITATGQRVTLRCSPRSGDLSVYWYQQSLDQGLQFLIQYYNGEERAKGNILERFSAQQFPDLHSELNLSSLELGDSALYFCASSVQERGYGYTFGSGTRLTVV.

This chain uses TRBV7-3 with TRBJ2-1; 7 bases match TRBD2. The CDR3 contains 15 residues. Germline V gene data show CDR1 as SGHTA and CDR2 as FQGTGA. V was pared by 0 bases and J by 2 bases, with 1 base of the junction left unmatched. Written as DNA, the CDR3 is TGTGCCAGCAGCTTAACGGGGGGGACCTACAATGAGCAGTTCTTC. It codes for CASSLTGGTYNEQFF. Supplemented by reference TRBV7-3 and TRBJ2-1, the full variable domain reads GAGVSQTPSNKVTEKGKYVELRCDPISGHTALYWYRQSLGQGPEFLIYFQGTGAADDSGLPNDRFFAVRPEGSVSTLKIQRTERGDSAVYLCASSLTGGTYNEQFFGPGTRLTVL.

The CDR3 DNA is TGTGCCAGCAGTGAAAGAGGACAGGGGAGGTACGAGCAGTACTTC. It specifies CASSERGQGRYEQYF. The chain is built from TRBV2 and TRBJ2-7; 9 nucleotides match TRBD1. The CDR3 runs to 15 residues. Trimming cost V 2 bases and J 4 bases; bases outside gene matches: 6. Germline values: CDR1 SNHLY, CDR2 FYNNEI.

The chain is built from TRBV7-9 and TRBJ1-2; D may be TRBD1 (5 bases). Trimming stripped 7 bases from V and 6 bases from J, with 18 bases between. Germline-derived CDR1 and CDR2 are SEHNR and FQNEAQ (reference sequence). The CDR3 has 14 residues. The CDR3 DNA reads TGTGCCAGCACCCCTGGGGGGAGTAAGGATGGCTACACCTTC. This sequence encodes CASTPGGSKDGYTF.

CDR3 protein: CASSAAAVDEKLFF. The CDR3 region has the DNA TGTGCCAGCAGCGCCGCGGCGGTAGATGAAAAACTGTTTTTT. The chain links TRBV7-9 to TRBJ1-4, with D unclear. The CDR3 spans 14 residues. The V gene's germline CDR1 is SEHNR and CDR2 FQNEAQ (reference sequence). Between the trimmed V and J ends, which lost 5 bases and 6 bases, there was a span of 13 bases.

The gene calls are TRBV4-1 and TRBJ2-3; TRBD1 agrees at 7 bases. The junction had 7 bases not matched to a gene; V was cut back by 3 bases and J by 1 base. Germline assignment: CDR1 MGHRA and CDR2 YSYEKL. This CDR3 spans 16 amino acids. In nucleotides, the CDR3 is TGCGCCAGCAGCCAGGGAACAGGGGTTCGCACAGATACGCAGTATTTT. Its translation: CASSQGTGVRTDTQYF.

This clone has more than one count but fewer than ten. The chain is built from TRBV5-1 and TRBJ1-5, with D unclear. The CDR3 sequence is 13 residues long. Trimming took off 2 bases at V and 7 bases at J, with 10 bases between the two ends. Per germline, CDR1 SGHRS and CDR2 YFSETQ. As DNA, the CDR3 is TGCGCCAGCAGCTTAGACCCGGGACAGCCCCAGCATTTT. It encodes CASSLDPGQPQHF.

V gene TRBV7-9 combines with J gene TRBJ1-2; D ambiguous. CDR3 length equals 14 residues. Germline V gene lookup returns CDR1 SEHNR and CDR2 FQNEAQ (reference sequence). V lost 5 bases and J 2 bases, leaving 12 bases between the germline ends. The CDR3 DNA is TGTGCCAGCAGCCGGAGCGGAGGGAACTATGGCTACACCTTC. Protein sequence: CASSRSGGNYGYTF. Filled out from reference TRBV7-9 and TRBJ1-2, the complete variable domain reads DTGVSQNPRHKITKRGQNVTFRCDPISEHNRLYWYRQTLGQGPEFLTYFQNEAQLEKSRLLSDRFSAERPKGSFSTLEIQRTEQGDSAMYLCASSRSGGNYGYTFGSGTRLTVV.

In the case of this clone: A junction end diverges from the germline sequence, so it may reflect a read error. The chain links TRBV10-2 to TRBJ1-5; D is ambiguous. The V gene's germline CDR1 is WSHSY and CDR2 SAAADI. This CDR3 is 16 amino acids long. CDR3 nucleotide sequence: TGCGCCAGCAGCGAGTTAAGTCAGAGGAGCAATCAGCCCCAGCATTTT. Amino acids: CASSELSQRSNQPQHF.

This clone was picked up one time. The chain combines TRBV6-6 with TRBJ2-7; 8 bases align to TRBD2. The CDR3 consists of 14 residues. The V segment lost 7 bases and the J segment 2 bases; nucleotides outside the gene matches: 7. Germline V gives CDR1 MNHNY, CDR2 SVGAGI (reference sequence). CDR3 region: CASTIAGRPYEQYF. The CDR3 nucleotides read TGTGCCAGCACCATAGCGGGGAGACCCTACGAGCAGTACTTC.

The J gene is TRBJ1-4, the V gene TRBV19; 8 bases map to TRBD1. The germline V gene has CDR1 LNHDA and CDR2 SQIVND (reference sequence). V gave up 5 bases and J gave up 4 bases; unmatched junction bases: 3. The CDR3 covers 14 residues. The CDR3 nucleotides read TGTGCCAGTAGTTTGGGACAGGATAATGAAAAACTGTTTTTT. It is translated as CASSLGQDNEKLFF.

The CDR3 reads CATGGGAVYTGELFF. The CDR3, as DNA: TGTGCCACCGGCGGGGGGGCCGTCTACACCGGGGAGCTGTTTTTT. The chain has TRBV15 and TRBJ2-2; 9 positions match TRBD2. CDR3 length: 15 amino acids. Per the germline V gene, CDR1 is LNHNV and CDR2 is YYDKDF (reference sequence). V was pared by 8 bases and J by 3 bases, with 7 bases of the junction left unmatched.

This chain connects TRBV5-1 to TRBJ2-5; 7 bases fit TRBD2. This CDR3 has 16 amino acids. The J segment lost 0 bases and the V segment lost 0 bases, leaving 5 bases of the junction unmatched. Per germline, CDR1 SGHRS and CDR2 YFSETQ. The CDR3 spells CASSLERSGDQETQYF. DNA of the CDR3: TGCGCCAGCAGCTTGGAGAGGAGCGGGGACCAAGAGACCCAGTACTTC.

V usage is TRBV5-1 and J usage is TRBJ2-3; TRBD2 matches at 8 bases. The V and J ends lost 1 base and 0 bases, in that order; junction bases with no gene match: 7. The CDR3 contains 17 residues. Germline-derived CDR1 and CDR2 are SGHRS and YFSETQ. The CDR3 loop reads CASSLSVAGTSTDTQYF. The CDR3 DNA is TGCGCCAGCAGCTTGTCAGTAGCGGGGACTAGCACAGATACGCAGTATTTT.

This clone was found a few times. This chain uses TRBV19 with TRBJ2-7; TRBD2 is a possible D gene (6 bases). This CDR3 has 14 amino acids. Trimming removed 3 bases at V and 11 bases at J, with 20 bases between. Looked up from germline, CDR1 is LNHDA and CDR2 is SQIVND (reference sequence). CDR3 residues: CASSIGRTGDREYF. CDR3 in DNA: TGTGCCAGTAGTATTGGGCGTACGGGGGACCGAGAGTACTTC.

Regarding this clone: This CDR3 is also generated by other DNA sequences in the sample. The genes are TRBV18 and TRBJ2-1, with TRBD2 matching over 7 bases. In germline, CDR1 is KGHSH, CDR2 LQKENI. This CDR3 contains 16 residues. Unmatched junction bases numbered 3, after V lost 1 base and J lost 0 bases. The DNA of the CDR3 is TGTGCCAGCTCACCACGCACGGGGGGCTCCTACAATGAGCAGTTCTTC. It specifies CASSPRTGGSYNEQFF.

The chain joins TRBV25-1 to TRBJ2-4, with 7 bases identical to TRBD1. This CDR3 is built from 16 residues. Germline values: CDR1 MGHDK, CDR2 SYGVNS. With V trimmed by 6 bases and J by 1 base, 9 bases remained unmatched. Here the CDR3 reads CASRETGIEAKNIQYF. The CDR3, as DNA: TGTGCCAGCAGAGAGACAGGGATAGAGGCCAAAAACATTCAGTACTTC.

This clone was observed a few times. The gene calls are TRBV5-1 and TRBJ2-7; tentative D call: TRBD2 (5 bases). CDR1 and CDR2 (germline): SGHRS, YFSETQ. V dropped 2 bases and J dropped 3 bases, with 9 bases sitting between them. The CDR3 totals 13 residues. CDR3 amino acids: CASSLEGNYEQYF. The CDR3 DNA reads as TGCGCCAGCAGCTTAGAGGGTAACTACGAGCAGTACTTC. Based on the CDR3 plus reference TRBV5-1 and TRBJ2-7, the full variable domain is KAGVTQTPRYLIKTRGQQVTLSCSPISGHRSVSWYQQTPGQGLQFLFEYFSETQRNKGNFPGRFSGRQFSNSRSEMNVSTLELGDSALYLCASSLEGNYEQYFGPGTRLTVT.

This clone was seen only a few times. The rearrangement joins TRBV6-2 or TRBV6-3 to TRBJ2-7; TRBD2 agrees at 12 bases. The CDR3 has 16 residues. Germline CDR1 MNHEY, CDR2 SVGEGT. Trimming took 5 bases from V and 2 from J; bases not matched to a gene: 7. The CDR3 nucleotides read TGTGCCAGCAGTGACCCACTAGCGGGGGGAACCTACGAGCAGTACTTC. As protein: CASSDPLAGGTYEQYF.

The chain uses TRBV4-2 and TRBJ1-4, with TRBD1 matching over 10 bases. The V gene's germline CDR1 is LGHNA and CDR2 YNFKEQ. The CDR3 loop spans 15 amino acids. V was clipped by 1 base and J by 8 bases; unmatched bases: 4. The CDR3 region has the DNA TGTGCCAGCAGCCAAGGGGACAGGGGAGGGGAAAAACTGTTTTTT. It codes for CASSQGDRGGEKLFF.

In DNA, the CDR3 is TGTGCCAGCAGCTTGAATCGGTTGGGGACAAATGAGCAGTTCTTC. Its translation is CASSLNRLGTNEQFF. The chain employs TRBV11-3 and TRBJ2-1, with D maybe TRBD1 (6 bases). Germline V gene data show CDR1 as SGHNT and CDR2 as YENEEA. The V and J ends lost 3 bases and 7 bases respectively, with 16 bases between them. This CDR3 region has 15 residues.

The V gene is TRBV5-8, the J gene TRBJ1-3, with D maybe TRBD1 (5 bases). The length of the CDR3 is 15 residues. Trimming removed 4 bases from V and 0 bases from J, with 11 bases in between. Looked up from germline, CDR1 is SGHTS and CDR2 is YDEGEE. The CDR3 region has the DNA TGTGCCAGCAGCCGTCAGGGATTCTCTGGAAACACCATATATTTT. Its translation is CASSRQGFSGNTIYF.

The chain employs TRBV6-5 and TRBJ2-7, with a weak D call TRBD1 (6 bases). The V gene lost 6 bases and the J gene lost 6 bases, with 21 bases spanning the gap. The CDR3 spans 15 residues. Germline CDR1 is MNHEY and CDR2 is SVGAGI. The CDR3 loop reads CASSPPGTPPTEQYF. CDR3 nucleotides: TGTGCCAGCAGCCCACCCGGGACACCTCCTACCGAGCAGTACTTC.

This chain links TRBV9 with TRBJ2-5; 12 bases line up with TRBD2. J gave up 14 bases and V 3 bases, and 14 bases lay outside the gene matches. The CDR3 has 15 residues. The germline CDR1 and CDR2 sequences are SGDLS and YYNGEE. The CDR3 loop reads CASSAGTPSGGALYF. As DNA, the CDR3 is TGTGCCAGCAGCGCCGGAACCCCTAGCGGGGGGGCCTTATACTTC.

This sequence joins TRBV11-3 and TRBJ2-2; 9 nucleotides align to TRBD1. V was pared by 6 bases and J by 2 bases, with 7 bases of the junction left unmatched. This CDR3 comprises 16 residues. Per the germline V gene, CDR1 is SGHNT and CDR2 is YENEEA. CDR3 loop: CASSPSDRGNTGELFF. DNA for the CDR3: TGTGCCAGCAGTCCCTCGGACAGGGGCAACACCGGGGAGCTGTTTTTT.

The genes are TRBV13 and TRBJ1-3, with TRBD1 identical over 8 bases. J lost 0 bases, V lost 5 bases, and 6 bases had no gene match. CDR3 size: 16 residues. The germline V gene encodes CDR1 PRHDT and CDR2 FYEKMQ (reference sequence). Written as DNA, the CDR3 is TGTGCCAGCAGCCCTAGGGACAGGTTCTCTGGAAACACCATATATTTT. Translated, it gives CASSPRDRFSGNTIYF.

The chain uses TRBV6-5 and TRBJ1-3; 9 bases match TRBD1. The CDR3 runs to 15 residues. J was trimmed by 4 bases and V by 2 bases; bases with no gene match: 3. Germline V gene data show CDR1 as MNHEY and CDR2 as SVGAGI. The DNA for the CDR3 is TGTGCCAGCAGTTACCGGGGACAGGGCGGAAACACCATATATTTT. Protein: CASSYRGQGGNTIYF.

J is TRBJ2-5 and V is TRBV11-2; 11 nucleotides agree with TRBD2. This CDR3 comprises 15 residues. Germline-derived CDR1 and CDR2 are SGHAT and FQNNGV. The V gene end was trimmed by 2 bases and the J gene end by 5 bases; junction bases not matched to a gene: 4. This CDR3 reads CASSLRTSGFETQYF. CDR3 sequence (DNA): TGTGCCAGCAGCTTAAGGACTAGCGGGTTCGAGACCCAGTACTTC. Complete variable domain (other parts from reference TRBV11-2 and TRBJ2-5): EAGVAQSPRYKIIEKRQSVAFWCNPISGHATLYWYQQILGQGPKLLIQFQNNGVVDDSQLPKDRFSAERLKGVDSTLKIQPAKLEDSAVYLCASSLRTSGFETQYFGPGTRLLVL.

This chain links TRBV11-3 with TRBJ2-1, with TRBD2 matching 8 bases. Germline V gene sequence: CDR1 SGHNT, CDR2 YENEEA. The J segment lost 4 bases and the V segment lost 4 bases, leaving 6 bases of the junction unmatched. The CDR3 extends over 15 amino acids. The CDR3 spells CASSYRTGGYNEQFF. CDR3 nucleotide sequence: TGTGCCAGCAGCTACCGGACGGGGGGGTACAATGAGCAGTTCTTC.